The source of this T cell receptor (beta chain) is a study of radiotherapy plus CTLA-4 blockade in lung cancer. Note on this clone: Its target is unknown.

Profiled with immunoSEQ multiplex PCR; TCRdb holds only in-frame clones, not every one. The data show under 70,000 clones, approximately 80% seen once. Overall study findings and caveats: The study found tumor-derived TCR clones expanded in blood after radiotherapy plus ipilimumab. In blood, early T cell clone dynamics reportedly predicted response best, together with interferon-beta.

Focal radiation plus CTLA-4 blockade with ipilimumab was given to patients with chemo-refractory metastatic non-small-cell lung cancer. The TCR originated in a human donor with non-small cell lung cancer who had a complete response to radiotherapy plus ipilimumab. Sequenced material: peripheral blood, taken from a patient treated with radiotherapy plus ipilimumab.

The CDR3 bases are TGTGCCTGGAGTGTTGGACAGGGGGTTTACTCTGGGGCCAACGTCCTGACTTTC. It translates to CAWSVGQGVYSGANVLTF. The chain employs TRBV30 and TRBJ2-6; 10 bases are shared with TRBD1. The CDR3 runs to 18 residues. Losses at the gene ends were 0 bases for V and 0 bases for J; bases not matched to a gene: 5. Germline assignment: CDR1 GTSNPN and CDR2 SVGIG (reference sequence).